This TCR beta chain derives from a study of T cells in Graves' hyperthyroidism and ophthalmopathy. This CDR3 comprises 24 residues. The germline V gene has CDR1 MNHEY and CDR2 SVGAGI. Losses at the gene ends were 0 bases for V and 2 bases for J; bases not matched to a gene: 27. Regions amplified from RNA transcripts were the TCR beta CDR3 regions. First-round RT-PCR of the TCR CDR3 relied on the HTBI primer set. TCRdb passed the multiplex PCR reads through MiXCR, listing each CDR3 protein once. The data hold about 640,000 distinct CDR3 sequences, with roughly 20% observed a single time. Sequenced input: blood. The source of this sequence is a man aged 25 to 40 with Graves' ophthalmopathy. The V gene is TRBV6-5, the J gene TRBJ2-3; 9 nucleotides line up with TRBD2. The DNA of the CDR3 is TGTGCCAGCAGTTACTCATTGATAGAAAGGACTAGCGCCTCCAGAAGGGCCCCCACAGATACGCAGTATTTT. Protein: CASSYSLIERTSASRRAPTDTQYF.